This T cell receptor (beta chain) was sequenced during a study of shared clonotypes between healthy human individuals. General study results and limits: Few donors limited the genetic and exposure-history diversity represented.

Libraries were prepared by immunoSEQ multiplex PCR; TCRdb keeps only in-frame clonotypes and omits some of them. The sample records 1.6 million or so clones, less than 99% being singletons. The CDR3 covers 13 residues. The germline gives CDR1 SGHTA, CDR2 FQGNSA. Donors included only healthy HIV-negative adults lacking recent acute infections or vaccinations. This clone appeared once. Its antigen is unknown. At one of its ends the junction is not consistent with the germline gene, which may arise from a read error. The source material was naive CD4+ T cells sorted from blood. Subset defined: CD45RA+ positively selected. The chain combines TRBV7-2 with TRBJ2-3; D is undetermined. The sequence was obtained from a man aged 25 to 40 in good health. The CDR3 sequence is CASSLVWSNGPHF. CDR3 DNA sequence: TGTGCCAGCAGCTTAGTCTGGAGTAACGGCCCCCATTTT.